What follows is one T cell receptor (beta chain) and its context. The CDR3 is 15 amino acids. Deletions cut 5 bases from V and 4 bases from J, with 17 bases between. Germline V gene lookup returns CDR1 SEHNR and CDR2 FQNEAQ (reference sequence). These data are taken from a study of neoadjuvant anti-PD-1 for oral cavity cancer. Six replicates per PBMC sample, mostly from roughly 450 ng of genomic DNA. Repertoires were generated with immunoSEQ multiplex PCR, while TCRdb's copy carries only in-frame clones and drops some. The sample contains just over 14,000 clones, less than 85% of which appear only once.

The chain employs TRBV7-9 and TRBJ1-1, with D tentatively TRBD1 (5 bases). Sequences were derived from PBMCs, sampled before nivolumab (anti-PD-1) treatment. The receptor's source is a person aged 40 to 85 with oral cavity squamous cell carcinoma. The CDR3 DNA follows: TGTGCCAGCAGCGCAATTAATACGGGGGGCACTGAAGCTTTCTTT. This translates into CASSAINTGGTEAFF.